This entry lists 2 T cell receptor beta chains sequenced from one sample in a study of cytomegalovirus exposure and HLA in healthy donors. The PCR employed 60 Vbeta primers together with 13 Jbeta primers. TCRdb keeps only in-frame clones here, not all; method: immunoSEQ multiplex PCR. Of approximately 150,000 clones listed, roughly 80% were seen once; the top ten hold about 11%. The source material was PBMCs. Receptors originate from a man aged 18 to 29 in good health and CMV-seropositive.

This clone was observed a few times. The CDR3, as DNA: TGCGCCAGCAGCCCCGGGAAACAGTTGGACAATGAGCAGTTCTTC. This sequence encodes CASSPGKQLDNEQFF. The chain couples TRBV4-1 to TRBJ2-1; a possible D gene is TRBD2 (5 bases). CDR1 and CDR2 from the germline V gene are MGHRA and YSYEKL. V was trimmed by 4 bases and J by 5 bases, leaving 15 bases between them. This CDR3 contains 15 residues.

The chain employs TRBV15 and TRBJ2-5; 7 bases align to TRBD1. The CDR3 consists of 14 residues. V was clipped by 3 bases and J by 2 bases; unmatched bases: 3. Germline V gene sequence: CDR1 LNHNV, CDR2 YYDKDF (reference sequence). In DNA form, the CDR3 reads TGTGCCACCAGCAGGGGGGACAGTCAAGAGACCCAGTACTTC. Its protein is CATSRGDSQETQYF.